The sample holds many counts of the clone carrying this T cell receptor beta chain. The antigen is not known. This sample was taken from a study of T-cell reconstitution after alpha-beta-depleted transplantation in children. Findings and limits, study-wide: There were some patients whose high TCRbeta diversity at day 60 came from surviving recipient T cells and thymic progenitors. It was newly produced T cells that mostly accounted for T-cell counts and diversity one year after transplant. Expanded graft clones numbering several hundred reportedly gave rise to alpha-beta T cells about two months after transplant.

V lost 4 bases and J 1 base, leaving 11 bases between the germline ends. The CDR3 loop spans 15 amino acids. In germline, CDR1 is SGHRS, CDR2 YFSETQ. The library targeted TCRbeta and was prepared with unique molecular identifiers. TCRdb re-called the PCR reads with MiXCR, one entry per CDR3 protein. The table records 200,000 or so distinct CDR3 sequences, 6.3% of them present only once. The TCR comes from a girl under three years old with combined immunodeficiency, due to receive a stem cell transplant. This material consisted of PBMCs, taken before TCRalphabeta/CD19-depleted stem cell transplant. The rearrangement uses TRBV5-1 and TRBJ2-2, with no clear D. In DNA, the CDR3 is TGCGCCAGCAGCCTGGACGGAATGAACACCGGGGAGCTGTTTTTT. Protein sequence: CASSLDGMNTGELFF.